This TCR beta chain comes out of a study of CD8+CD57+ T cells in acquired aplastic anemia. Patients sequenced had flow cytometry evidence of CD8+CD57+ cell expansion. Also sequenced, from 2 of 12 patients, were CD8+CD57+ effector memory cells. There was no therapy given to any patient before the blood sampling took place. CDR3 and TCR beta VDJ profiling relied on a genomic DNA template. One entry per CDR3 protein results from TCRdb running MiXCR on the reads. Of around 21,000 distinct CDR3 sequences listed, approximately 37% are singletons. Details on this clonotype: No antigen is known for it.

There are 14 residues in the CDR3. Between the trimmed V and J ends, which lost 1 base and 3 bases, there was a span of 6 bases. Germline V gene lookup returns CDR1 MGHRA and CDR2 YSYEKL. Study-wide results and limits: Diversity in CD8+CD57+ cells from patients fell below that of the total CD4+ and CD8+ cell pools. This difference was described as decreased diversity. The study found no significant CD8+ Simpson's diversity difference between patients and controls.

Sequencing used CD8+CD57+ T cells sorted from PBMCs. Regarding subset: bead-enriched CD8+CD57+ effector memory T cells from SAA patients. The sequence came from a human donor with aplastic anemia. This sequence joins TRBV4-1 and TRBJ1-4; D gene uncertain. CDR3 sequence: CASSQGVANEKLFF. In DNA, the CDR3 is TGCGCCAGCAGCCAAGGGGTTGCTAATGAAAAACTGTTTTTT.